The clone carrying this T cell receptor beta chain has just one count. The antigen remains unidentified. Per germline, CDR1 SGDLS and CDR2 YYNGEE. Trimming removed 3 bases from V and 0 bases from J, with 10 bases in between. This CDR3 contains 15 residues. The data are from a study of cytomegalovirus exposure and HLA in healthy donors. Study details: Roughly 80 million unique TCRs from HLA-typed donors made up an early data release. Most genotyped donors, around 86% of more than 300, had Caucasian-associated genetic ancestry. Findings and caveats of the study: It was assumed in the presence/absence analyses that sequencing depth was roughly uniform across donors.

A multiplex PCR was run with 60 Vbeta primers and 13 Jbeta primers. Assay: immunoSEQ multiplex PCR; the TCRdb copy retains only in-frame clones and omits some. Here the sample spans 100,000 to 140,000 clones, around 76% being singletons. V gene TRBV9 combines with J gene TRBJ2-1; D gene uncertain. The receptor's source is a young man in good health and CMV-seronegative. Sequences were obtained from PBMCs. The CDR3 here is CASSASEVSYNEQFF. The CDR3, as DNA: TGTGCCAGCAGCGCAAGTGAGGTCTCCTACAATGAGCAGTTCTTC.